The rows below give T cell receptor beta chains drawn from one sample of a study of cytomegalovirus exposure and HLA in healthy donors. Clones were read by immunoSEQ multiplex PCR, and TCRdb kept only the in-frame ones, dropping some. The listing records tens of thousands of clones. The sequenced material came from PBMCs. The receptors stem from a woman aged 40 to 49 in good health and CMV-seropositive. The CDR3 runs from the conserved cysteine through the conserved F or W. A D gene is named only where the DNA matches it firmly.

j_call	d_call	v_call	cdr3_nt	cdr3_aa
TRBJ2-5	-	TRBV19	TGTGCCAGTGGTACGGAGACCCAGTACTTC	CASGTETQYF
TRBJ2-7	-	TRBV7-9	TGTGCCAGCAGCCAAACAGAATCACCCTACGAGCAGTACTTC	CASSQTESPYEQYF
TRBJ1-1	TRBD1	TRBV6-5	TGTGCCAGCAGTTCTCTGCAGGGGGGAACAACTGAAGCTTTCTTT	CASSSLQGGTTEAFF
TRBJ2-7	-	TRBV29-1	TGCAGCGTTGAAGTTGGGAGCATATCCTACGAGCAGTACTTC	CSVEVGSISYEQYF
TRBJ1-4	-	TRBV15	TGTGCCACCAGCACGGGTGAGGCAAATGAAAAACTGTTTTTT	CATSTGEANEKLFF
TRBJ2-5	TRBD2	TRBV6-1	TGTGCCAGCAGTGAAAGGATCTGGACTAGCGGGCGGCAAGAGACCCAGTACTTC	CASSERIWTSGRQETQYF
TRBJ2-1	TRBD1	TRBV9	TGTGCCAGCAGCCCCCACGTGGGTGGGACAGGGGGGGGTGAGCAGTTCTTC	CASSPHVGGTGGGEQFF
TRBJ2-7	TRBD1	TRBV11-1	TGTGCCAGCAGCTTAGTGGCTTATTCGGACAGGGACCACGAGCAGTACTTC	CASSLVAYSDRDHEQYF
TRBJ2-5	TRBD1	TRBV5-1	TGCGCCACCAAGGGACAGGGGAAAGAGACCCAGTACTTC	CATKGQGKETQYF
TRBJ2-2	-	TRBV4-2	TGTGCCAGCAGCCAAGATGAGGTTACCGGGGAGCTGTTTTTT	CASSQDEVTGELFF
TRBJ2-7	-	TRBV5-6	TGTGCCAGCAGCTTCGGGACTTTGGACGAGCAGTACTTC	CASSFGTLDEQYF
TRBJ2-1	-	TRBV18	TGTGCCAGCTCACCACCGATGGTGTCCGGGAGCTCCTACAATGAGCAGTTCTTC	CASSPPMVSGSSYNEQFF
TRBJ2-3	TRBD1	TRBV11-1	TGTGCCAGCAGCCCTTACGACAGGGCAAGCACAGATACGCAGTATTTT	CASSPYDRASTDTQYF
TRBJ1-2	TRBD1	TRBV2	TGTGCCAGCAGAGGGACAGGGGATGGCTACACCTTC	CASRGTGDGYTF
TRBJ2-7	-	TRBV4-1	TGCGCCAGCAGCCAAGATGGGGCAGAGATCTACGAGCAGTACTTC	CASSQDGAEIYEQYF
TRBJ2-7	-	TRBV6-1	TGTGCCAGCAGTGATCCAATTGCTGGGAGCGCCTACGAGCAGTACTTC	CASSDPIAGSAYEQYF
TRBJ1-5	TRBD1	TRBV4-1	TGCGCCAGCAGCCAAGGGACAGGGCGGTACCAGCCCCAGCATTTT	CASSQGTGRYQPQHF